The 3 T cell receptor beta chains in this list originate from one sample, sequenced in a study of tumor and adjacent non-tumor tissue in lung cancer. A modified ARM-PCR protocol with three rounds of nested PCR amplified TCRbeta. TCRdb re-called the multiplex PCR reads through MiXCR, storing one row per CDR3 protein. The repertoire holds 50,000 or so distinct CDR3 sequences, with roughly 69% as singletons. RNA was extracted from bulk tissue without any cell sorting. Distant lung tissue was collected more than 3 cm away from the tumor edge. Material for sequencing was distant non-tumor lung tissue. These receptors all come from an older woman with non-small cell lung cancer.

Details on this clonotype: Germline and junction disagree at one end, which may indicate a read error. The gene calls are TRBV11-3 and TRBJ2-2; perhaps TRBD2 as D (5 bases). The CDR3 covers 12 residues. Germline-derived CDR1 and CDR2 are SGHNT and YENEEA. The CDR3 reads CASSTNTGELLF. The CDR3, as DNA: TGTGCTAGCAGCACGAACACCGGGGAGCTATTGTTT.

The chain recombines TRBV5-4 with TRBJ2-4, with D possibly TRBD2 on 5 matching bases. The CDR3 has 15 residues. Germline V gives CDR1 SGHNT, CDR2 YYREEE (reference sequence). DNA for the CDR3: TGTGCTAACAGCGGATTTGGACTAGCCAAAAACATTCAGTACTTC. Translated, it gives CANSGFGLAKNIQYF.

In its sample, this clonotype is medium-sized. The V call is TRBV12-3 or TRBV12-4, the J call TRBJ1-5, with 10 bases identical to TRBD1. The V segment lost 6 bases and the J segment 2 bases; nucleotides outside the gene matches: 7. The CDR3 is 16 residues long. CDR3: CASSLGTGVGNQPQHF. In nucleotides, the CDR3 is TGTGCCAGCAGCCTAGGGACAGGGGTGGGCAATCAGCCCCAGCATTTT.